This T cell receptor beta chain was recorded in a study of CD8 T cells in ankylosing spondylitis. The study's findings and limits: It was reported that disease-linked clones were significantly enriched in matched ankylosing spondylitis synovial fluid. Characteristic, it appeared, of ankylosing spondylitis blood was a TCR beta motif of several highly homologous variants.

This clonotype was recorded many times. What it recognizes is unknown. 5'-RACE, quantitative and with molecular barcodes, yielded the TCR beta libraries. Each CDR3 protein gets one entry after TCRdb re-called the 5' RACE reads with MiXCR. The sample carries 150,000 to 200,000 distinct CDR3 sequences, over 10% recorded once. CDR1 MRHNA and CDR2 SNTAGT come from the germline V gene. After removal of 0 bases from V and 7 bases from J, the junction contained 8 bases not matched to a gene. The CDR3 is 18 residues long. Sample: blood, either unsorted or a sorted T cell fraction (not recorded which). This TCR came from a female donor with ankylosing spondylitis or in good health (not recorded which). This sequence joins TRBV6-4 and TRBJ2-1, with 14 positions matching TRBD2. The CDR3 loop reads CASSDSHEGTSGSNEQFF. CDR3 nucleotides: TGTGCCAGCAGTGACTCCCACGAGGGGACTAGCGGGAGTAATGAGCAGTTCTTC.